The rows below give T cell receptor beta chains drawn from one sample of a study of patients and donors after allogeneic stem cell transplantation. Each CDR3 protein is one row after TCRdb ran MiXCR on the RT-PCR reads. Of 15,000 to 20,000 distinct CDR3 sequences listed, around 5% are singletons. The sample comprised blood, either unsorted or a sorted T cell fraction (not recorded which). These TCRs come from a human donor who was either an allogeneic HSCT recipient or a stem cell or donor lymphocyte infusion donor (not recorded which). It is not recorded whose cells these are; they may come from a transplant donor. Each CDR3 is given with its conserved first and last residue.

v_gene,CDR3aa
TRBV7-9,CASSLEAGAGYEQFF
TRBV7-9,CASSLPSVGGEAFF
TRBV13,CASSLAFETYGYTF
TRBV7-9,CASSLNVGGSTGELFF
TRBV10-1,CASSEGAQFGSYNEQFF
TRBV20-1,CSARSTGYSGYTF
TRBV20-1,CSASGTGRTEAFF
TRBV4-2,CASSRVTVTGELFF
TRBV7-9,CASSLAGADTQYF
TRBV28,CASSLGAGGPDQPQHF
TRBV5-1,CASSLGSNADTQYF
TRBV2,CASKEYQETQYF
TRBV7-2,CASSVMTGPGEAFF
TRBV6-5,CASSSGSPDSPLHF
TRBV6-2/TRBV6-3,CASSRRLAGVFYNEQFF
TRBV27,CASSPGQGEADTQYF
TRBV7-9,CASSRLQGRPEKLFF
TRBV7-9,CASSSLTSGKYNEQFF
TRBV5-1,CASSLYRGGNEQFF
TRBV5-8,CASSLGWDPPGGYTF
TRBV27,CASSARTGQTQYF
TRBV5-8,CASSLERGGITGELFF
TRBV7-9,CASNLVEGHEQYF
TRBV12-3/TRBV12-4,CASSLAQGYNEQFF
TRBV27,CASKRDRDTEAFF
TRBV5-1,CASRPPSGGTGELFF
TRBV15,CATSRGQGRYNEQFF
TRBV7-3,CASSKTEGHKNEQYF
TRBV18,CASSPWTANYGYTF
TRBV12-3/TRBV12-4,CASSSAVGQGAGNTIYF
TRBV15,CATSRGGSNTGELFF
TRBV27,CASRTLAGVGYEQYF
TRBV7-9,CASSSGAQENTEAFF
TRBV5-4,CASSLDGRGGEQYF
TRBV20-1,CSATPLGDLRKQYF
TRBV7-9,CASSLDRGSGYTF
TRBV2,CASSEADLGGQYF